Detailed here is one T cell receptor (beta chain). The data originate from a study of cytotoxic CD8 clonotypes in ibrutinib-treated CLL. Overall study context: Included were approximately 10 relapsed/refractory and 15 treatment-naive patients, of whom approximately 17 were IGHV unmutated. Partial responders around 24, complete 2; approximately 12 progressed and about 15 stayed in remission by median approximately 5.5 years.

The V gene's germline CDR1 is SGHAT and CDR2 FQNNGV. This CDR3 region has 14 residues. V gave up 2 bases and J gave up 5 bases, with 11 bases separating them. Profiling relied on immunoSEQ multiplex PCR, and the TCRdb table lists in-frame clones only, not all of them. The data contain about 310,000 clones, around four fifths of them singletons. The rearrangement uses TRBV11-2 and TRBJ2-3; no clear D. Sequences were derived from PBMCs, sampled before ibrutinib treatment. This TCR was recovered from a human donor with chronic lymphocytic leukemia. CDR3 region: CASSLPRIRDTQYF. The CDR3 DNA is TGTGCCAGCAGCTTACCGAGGATACGAGATACGCAGTATTTT. Complete variable domain (other parts from reference TRBV11-2 and TRBJ2-3): EAGVAQSPRYKIIEKRQSVAFWCNPISGHATLYWYQQILGQGPKLLIQFQNNGVVDDSQLPKDRFSAERLKGVDSTLKIQPAKLEDSAVYLCASSLPRIRDTQYFGPGTRLTVL.